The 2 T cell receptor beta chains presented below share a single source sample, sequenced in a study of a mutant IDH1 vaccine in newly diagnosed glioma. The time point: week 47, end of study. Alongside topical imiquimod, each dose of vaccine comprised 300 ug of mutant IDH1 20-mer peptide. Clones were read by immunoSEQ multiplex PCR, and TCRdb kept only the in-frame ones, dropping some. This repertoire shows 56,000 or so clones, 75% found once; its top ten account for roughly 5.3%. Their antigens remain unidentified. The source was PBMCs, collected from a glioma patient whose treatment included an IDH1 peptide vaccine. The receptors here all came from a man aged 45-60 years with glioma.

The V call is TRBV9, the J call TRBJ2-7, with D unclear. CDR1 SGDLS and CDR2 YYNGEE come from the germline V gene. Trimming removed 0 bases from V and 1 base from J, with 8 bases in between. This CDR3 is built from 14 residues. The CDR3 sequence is CASSVDPSSYEQYF. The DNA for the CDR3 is TGTGCCAGCAGCGTAGATCCCAGTTCCTACGAGCAGTACTTC.

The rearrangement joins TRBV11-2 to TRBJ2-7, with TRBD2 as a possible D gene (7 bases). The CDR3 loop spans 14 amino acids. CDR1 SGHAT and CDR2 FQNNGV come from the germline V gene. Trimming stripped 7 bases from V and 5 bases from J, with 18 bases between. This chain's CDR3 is CASNLRGGLDEQYF. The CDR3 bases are TGTGCCAGCAACCTTAGGGGGGGTCTGGACGAGCAGTACTTC. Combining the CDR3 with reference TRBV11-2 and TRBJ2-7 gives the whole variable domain EAGVAQSPRYKIIEKRQSVAFWCNPISGHATLYWYQQILGQGPKLLIQFQNNGVVDDSQLPKDRFSAERLKGVDSTLKIQPAKLEDSAVYLCASNLRGGLDEQYFGPGTRLTVT.